This T cell receptor (beta chain) is from a study of blood T cell repertoires in COVID-19. Overall study: Samples came from the United States, Italy and Spain, spanning acute and convalescent COVID-19.

Original methodology: Estimated nucleated cell counts came from reference gene primer amplification. Only in-frame clones appear in the TCRdb table, and some are missing; sequencing was by immunoSEQ multiplex PCR. V and J calls and clone size come straight from that table; D and trimming were deduced from the DNA. The repertoire holds about 87,000 clones, with approximately 83% as singletons. The CDR3 is 16 residues long. V shed 3 bases and J shed 0 bases, with 12 bases lying between them. Germline V lookup: CDR1 MGHDK, CDR2 SYGVNS. The source is a woman between 65 and 79 years old with acute or convalescent COVID-19. Sequencing was performed on peripheral blood. The rearrangement uses TRBV25-1 and TRBJ2-4, with D possibly matching TRBD2 (5 bases). The CDR3 protein is CASSDTGIEAKNIQYF. The CDR3 coding sequence is TGTGCCAGCAGTGATACCGGGATCGAAGCCAAAAACATTCAGTACTTC.